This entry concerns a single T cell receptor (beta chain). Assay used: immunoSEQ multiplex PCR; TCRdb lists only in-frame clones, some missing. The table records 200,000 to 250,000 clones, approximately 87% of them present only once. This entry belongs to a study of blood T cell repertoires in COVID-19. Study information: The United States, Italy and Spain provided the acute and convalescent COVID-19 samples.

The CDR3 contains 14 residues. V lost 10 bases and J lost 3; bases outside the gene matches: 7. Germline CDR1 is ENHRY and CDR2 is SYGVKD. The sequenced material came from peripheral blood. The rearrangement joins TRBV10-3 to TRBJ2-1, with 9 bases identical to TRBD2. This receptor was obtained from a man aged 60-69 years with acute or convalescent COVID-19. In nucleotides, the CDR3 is TGTGCCACCTTCCCGACTAGCGGCTACAATGAGCAGTTCTTC. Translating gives CATFPTSGYNEQFF.